The clone carrying this T cell receptor beta chain was seen a few times. What it recognizes is unknown. The CDR3 is 14 amino acids. Trimming removed 7 bases from V and 3 bases from J, with 13 bases in between. CD8+CD4-CCR7+CD45RA+ cells were sorted as naive CD8 T cells. Each CDR3 protein is one row after TCRdb ran MiXCR on the PCR reads. The sample holds about 500,000 distinct CDR3 sequences, roughly a fifth seen once. The source of the sample is a study of molecular identifiers for immune sequencing clone quantification. Study background: Replicate runs used RNA from roughly 20,000 or 100,000 naive CD8 cells, which was split five ways into aliquots, and four of those aliquots were then sequenced.

Study results and limitations: Barcodes shared by identical TCR molecules could lead to underestimated sizes of highly expanded clones. Researchers reportedly could pick up spiked Jurkat TCR RNA from one cell mixed into approximately 1 million naive cells.

The rearrangement joins TRBV12-3 or TRBV12-4 to TRBJ1-5; possible D gene TRBD1, 6 bases. The TCR sequence derives from a human donor in good health. Some libraries in this study had Jurkat cell RNA spiked in. Material for sequencing was naive CD8+ T cells from blood, with Jurkat cell RNA spiked in. Indicated subset: FACS-sorted CD8+CD4-CCR7+CD45RA+ naive T cells. The CDR3 region is CASTPGTFNQPQHF. The DNA of the CDR3 is TGTGCCAGCACCCCCGGGACATTCAATCAGCCCCAGCATTTT.